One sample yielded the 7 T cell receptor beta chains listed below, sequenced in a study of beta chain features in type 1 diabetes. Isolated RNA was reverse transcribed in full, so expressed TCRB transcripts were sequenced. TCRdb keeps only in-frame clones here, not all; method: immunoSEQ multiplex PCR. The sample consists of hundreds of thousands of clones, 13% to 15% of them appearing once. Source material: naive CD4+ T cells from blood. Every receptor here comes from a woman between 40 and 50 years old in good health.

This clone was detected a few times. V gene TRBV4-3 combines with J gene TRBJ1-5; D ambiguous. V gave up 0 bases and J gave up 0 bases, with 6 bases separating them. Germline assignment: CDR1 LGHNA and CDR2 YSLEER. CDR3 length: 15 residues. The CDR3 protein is CASSQERLSNQPQHF. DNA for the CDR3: TGCGCCAGCAGCCAAGAGCGACTTAGCAATCAGCCCCAGCATTTT.

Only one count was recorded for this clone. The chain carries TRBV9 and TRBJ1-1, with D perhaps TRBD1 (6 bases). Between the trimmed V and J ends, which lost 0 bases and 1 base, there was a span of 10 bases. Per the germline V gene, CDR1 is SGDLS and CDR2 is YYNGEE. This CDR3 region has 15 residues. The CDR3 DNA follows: TGTGCCAGCAGCGTAGGAGGGACAACGAACACTGAAGCTTTCTTT. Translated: CASSVGGTTNTEAFF.

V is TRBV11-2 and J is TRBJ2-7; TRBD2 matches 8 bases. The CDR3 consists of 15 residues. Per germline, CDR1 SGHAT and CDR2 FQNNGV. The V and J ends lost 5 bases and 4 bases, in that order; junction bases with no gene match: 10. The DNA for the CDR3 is TGTGCCAGCAGCCCTAGCCGACTAGCGCCATACGAGCAGTACTTC. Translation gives CASSPSRLAPYEQYF.

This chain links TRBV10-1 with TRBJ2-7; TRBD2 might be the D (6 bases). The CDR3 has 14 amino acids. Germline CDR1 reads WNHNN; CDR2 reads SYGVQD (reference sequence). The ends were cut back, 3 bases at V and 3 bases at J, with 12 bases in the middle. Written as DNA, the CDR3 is TGCGCCAGCAGTGATAGGGTGGGGGGCTACGAGCAGTACTTC. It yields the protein CASSDRVGGYEQYF.

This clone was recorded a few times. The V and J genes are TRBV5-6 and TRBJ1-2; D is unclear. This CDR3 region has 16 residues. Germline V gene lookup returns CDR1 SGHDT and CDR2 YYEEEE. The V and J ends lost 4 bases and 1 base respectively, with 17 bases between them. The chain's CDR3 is CASSPGLGRGNYGYTF. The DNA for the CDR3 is TGTGCCAGCAGCCCGGGTCTGGGCCGGGGTAACTATGGCTACACCTTC. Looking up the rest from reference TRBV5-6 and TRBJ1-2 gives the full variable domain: DAGVTQSPTHLIKTRGQQVTLRCSPKSGHDTVSWYQQALGQGPQFIFQYYEEEERQRGNFPDRFSGHQFPNYSSELNVNALLLGDSALYLCASSPGLGRGNYGYTFGSGTRLTVV.

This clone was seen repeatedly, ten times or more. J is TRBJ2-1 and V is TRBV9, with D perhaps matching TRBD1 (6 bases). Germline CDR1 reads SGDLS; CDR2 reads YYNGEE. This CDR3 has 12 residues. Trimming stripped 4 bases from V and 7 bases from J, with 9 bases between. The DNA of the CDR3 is TGTGCCAGCAGCCCCCAGGGGAATGAGCAGTTCTTC. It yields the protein CASSPQGNEQFF.

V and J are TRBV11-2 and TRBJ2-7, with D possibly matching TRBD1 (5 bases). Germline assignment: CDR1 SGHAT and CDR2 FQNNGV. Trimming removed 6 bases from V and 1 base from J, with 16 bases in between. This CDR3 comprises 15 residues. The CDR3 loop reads CASRPYRAGSYEQYF. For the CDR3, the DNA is TGTGCCAGCAGACCCTACCGGGCAGGGTCCTACGAGCAGTACTTC.